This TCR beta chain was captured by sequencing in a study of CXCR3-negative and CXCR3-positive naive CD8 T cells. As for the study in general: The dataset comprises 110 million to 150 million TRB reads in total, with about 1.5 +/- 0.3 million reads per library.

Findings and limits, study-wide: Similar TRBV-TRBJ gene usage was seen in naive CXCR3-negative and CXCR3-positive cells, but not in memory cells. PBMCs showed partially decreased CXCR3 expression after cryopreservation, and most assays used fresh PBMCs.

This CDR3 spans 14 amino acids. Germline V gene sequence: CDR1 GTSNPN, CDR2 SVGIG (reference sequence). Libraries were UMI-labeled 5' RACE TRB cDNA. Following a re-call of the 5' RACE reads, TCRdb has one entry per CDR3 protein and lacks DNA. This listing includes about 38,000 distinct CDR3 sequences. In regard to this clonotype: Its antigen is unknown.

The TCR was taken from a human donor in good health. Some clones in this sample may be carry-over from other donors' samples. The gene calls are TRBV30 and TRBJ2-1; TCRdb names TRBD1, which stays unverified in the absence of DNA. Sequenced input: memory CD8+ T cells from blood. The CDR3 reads CAWSGGTGDNEQFF.